The 15 T cell receptor beta chains presented below share a single source sample, sequenced in a study of T cell repertoires in cytomegalovirus infection. Their recognized antigens are unknown. TCRdb reprocessed the reads via MiXCR and lists one record per CDR3 protein. This sample has roughly 860,000 distinct CDR3 sequences, with around a third found just once. The sequencing here drew on cultured CD8+ T cells from PBMCs, taken from culture after CMV antigen stimulation. These TCRs come from a human donor in good health (CMV status not recorded). Some clones in this sample may be carry-over from other donors' samples.

This clonotype has a handful of counts. This chain joins TRBV2 and TRBJ1-2, with a possible D match to TRBD1 (6 bases). The CDR3 has 13 amino acids. CDR1 is SNHLY, CDR2 FYNNEI, per germline. V was cut by 8 bases and J by 2 bases, with 12 bases left in between. The CDR3 DNA reads as TGTGCCAGCCGGGGGGCGCGCAACTATGGCTACACCTTC. It is translated as CASRGARNYGYTF.

This clonotype came up once. The J gene is TRBJ2-7, the V gene TRBV3-1; maybe TRBD1 (7 bases). The CDR3 consists of 15 residues. V was shortened by 6 bases and J by 5 bases, with 20 bases between the two germline ends. The germline CDR1 and CDR2 sequences are LGHDT and YNNKEL (reference sequence). The CDR3 coding sequence is TGTGCCAGCAGGCGGGGACAGTCGATCCTCGACGAGCAGTACTTC. Translated: CASRRGQSILDEQYF.

This clonotype has a handful of counts. The chain recombines TRBV27 with TRBJ2-3; TRBD2 matches 13 bases. The V gene end was trimmed by 6 bases and the J gene end by 2 bases; junction bases not matched to a gene: 11. CDR3 length: 18 residues. Germline V gives CDR1 MNHEY, CDR2 SMNVEV (reference sequence). In nucleotides, the CDR3 is TGTGCCAGCAGACGACTAGCGGGGGGCCGGGATTTCACAGATACGCAGTATTTT. It encodes CASRRLAGGRDFTDTQYF.

The DNA for the CDR3 is TGTGCCAGCAGCTACGGCACATCTCCCAACTATGGCTACACCTTC. Translating it yields CASSYGTSPNYGYTF. This chain joins TRBV5-6 and TRBJ1-2; D is uncertain. Per germline, CDR1 SGHDT and CDR2 YYEEEE. The CDR3 extends over 15 amino acids. The V gene lost 3 bases and the J gene lost 2 bases, with 14 bases spanning the gap.

This clonotype showed up many times. V gene TRBV7-2 combines with J gene TRBJ2-1; unclear D gene. The CDR3 sequence is 15 residues long. The V gene's germline CDR1 is SGHTA and CDR2 FQGNSA. V gave up 2 bases and J gave up 8 bases, with 16 bases separating them. CDR3 DNA: TGTGCCAGCAGCTTATCTGTTACCTGGGGTGATGAGCAGTTCTTC. Residues: CASSLSVTWGDEQFF.

The chain carries TRBV7-8 and TRBJ2-7; D remains ambiguous. The germline V and J ends were trimmed by 1 base and 2 bases, with 15 bases remaining between them. The CDR3 consists of 16 residues. Germline V gene data show CDR1 as SGHVS and CDR2 as FQNEAQ. CDR3 protein: CASSLVAVPLAYEQYF. DNA for the CDR3: TGTGCCAGCAGCTTAGTTGCGGTCCCGTTGGCCTACGAGCAGTACTTC.

The rearrangement links TRBV19 to TRBJ1-6, with TRBD1 matching over 9 bases. This CDR3 region has 14 residues. From germline, CDR1 is LNHDA and CDR2 SQIVND (reference sequence). J lost 8 bases, V lost 7 bases, and 6 bases had no gene match. In DNA, the CDR3 is TGTGCCAGTACAATGACAGGGGGGTATTCACCCCTCCACTTT. As protein: CASTMTGGYSPLHF.

The chain carries TRBV6-5 and TRBJ2-3; 14 positions agree with TRBD2. Germline CDR1 MNHEY, CDR2 SVGAGI. Trimming cost V 6 bases and J 2 bases; bases outside gene matches: 4. The CDR3 has 16 amino acids. The CDR3: CASSRLAGGFTDTQYF. CDR3 nucleotides: TGTGCCAGCAGCAGACTAGCGGGGGGGTTCACAGATACGCAGTATTTT.

The chain uses TRBV7-9 and TRBJ2-4; D not certain. The CDR3 has 17 amino acids. The V end was cut by 10 bases, the J end by 0 bases, with 22 bases between. Per germline, CDR1 SEHNR and CDR2 FQNEAQ (reference sequence). The CDR3 nucleotides read TGTGCCATCAGTAAGTCGGCAGGTGAAATAGCCAAAAACATTCAGTACTTC. As protein: CAISKSAGEIAKNIQYF.

This sequence joins TRBV29-1 and TRBJ2-2, with D maybe TRBD2 (5 bases). The V gene's germline CDR1 is SQVTM and CDR2 ANQGSEA. The V end lost 6 bases, the J end lost 4 bases, and 9 bases lay between the germline ends. The CDR3 runs to 12 residues. CDR3 coding DNA: TGCAGCGTCGGGCGGGCCACCGGGGAGCTGTTTTTT. It translates to CSVGRATGELFF.

This chain joins TRBV12-5 and TRBJ2-7, with 9 nucleotides matching TRBD1. Germline loops: CDR1 LGHNT, CDR2 FRNRAP. The CDR3 loop spans 14 amino acids. Trimming removed 11 bases from V and 2 bases from J; junction bases left unmatched: 10. The DNA of the CDR3 is TGTGCTCGCACTCGGACAGGGGCTACCTACGAGCAGTACTTC. Its translation: CARTRTGATYEQYF.

The V gene is TRBV7-8, the J gene TRBJ2-2, with TRBD1 as a possible D gene (6 bases). CDR1 SGHVS and CDR2 FQNEAQ come from the germline V gene. This CDR3 is built from 13 residues. With 2 bases removed from V and 7 bases from J, the gap between germline ends came to 8 bases. CDR3 sequence reads: CASSLYRDGELFF. CDR3 sequence (DNA): TGTGCCAGCAGCTTATACAGGGACGGGGAGCTGTTTTTT.

This clonotype was detected only a few times. The V gene is TRBV7-9, the J gene TRBJ2-7; 7 nucleotides agree with TRBD1. The CDR3 length is 15 residues. Germline V gene sequence: CDR1 SEHNR, CDR2 FQNEAQ (reference sequence). After removal of 4 bases from V and 3 bases from J, the junction contained 9 bases not matched to a gene. CDR3 residues: CASSSTYRGNYEQYV. The CDR3 bases are TGTGCCAGCAGCTCGACTTACAGGGGAAACTACGAGCAGTACGTC.

This clonotype was recorded at least ten times. The CDR3 DNA follows: TGTGCCAGCAGCCCTTTGGGGGGGCGCACCGGGGAGCTGTTTTTT. Amino acids: CASSPLGGRTGELFF. The chain carries TRBV7-2 and TRBJ2-2, with a possible D match to TRBD2 (7 bases). V lost 5 bases and J lost 4, with 14 bases in between. The V gene's germline CDR1 is SGHTA and CDR2 FQGNSA. The CDR3 runs to 15 residues.

This clonotype showed up many times. V is TRBV7-2 and J is TRBJ2-5, with D hard to call. The length of the CDR3 is 16 residues. V lost 0 bases and J lost 3, with 14 bases in between. Germline V lookup: CDR1 SGHTA, CDR2 FQGNSA. Here the CDR3 reads CASSLAATYLKETQYF. The CDR3 bases are TGTGCCAGCAGCTTAGCGGCTACATACCTTAAAGAGACCCAGTACTTC.